This T cell receptor beta chain was recovered during a study of metastatic and nonmetastatic thyroid tumors. For the study at large: Repertoires were compared across blood and tumor or nodule tissue from malignant and benign thyroid patients.

As processed by the authors: Researchers built a distant-metastasis classifier for papillary thyroid cancer that drew on CDR3 differences across clinicopathological groups. TCRdb reprocessed the PCR reads using MiXCR. The V and J calls come from TCRdb's annotation, not from the publication. The table has approximately 30,000 clones, approximately 3.7% seen once. CDR1 is MNHNS, CDR2 SASEGT, per germline. The CDR3 extends over 15 amino acids. About this clone: Its cognate antigen is unknown. Being one base from a much bigger clone, this may be a read error.

Notes on the study in general: TCR beta diversity was reportedly significantly higher in malignant thyroid tumors than benign nodules, in blood and tumor.

Every patient was untreated before thyroid surgery. This clonotype originated in a male donor with papillary thyroid cancer or a benign thyroid nodule (not recorded which). Some clones in this sample may be carry-over from other donors' samples. The sequencing input was blood. The chain carries TRBV6-1 and TRBJ2-6; possibly TRBD1 or TRBD2 for D (5 bases each). DNA for the CDR3: TGTGCCAGCAGCCTCAGGGTTTCCGGGGACAACGTCCTGACTTTC. It encodes CASSLRVSGDNVLTF.